This T cell receptor beta chain was profiled in a study of blood T cell repertoires in COVID-19. Overall study context: T cells, B-cell-depleted T cells, or PBMCs provided the cDNA or gDNA that served as material.

V was trimmed by 6 bases and J by 4 bases, leaving 15 bases between them. The CDR3 is made up of 14 amino acids. Germline V gene sequence: CDR1 MNHEY, CDR2 SMNVEV (reference sequence). In the authors' workflow: Estimated nucleated cell counts came from reference gene primer amplification. Assay: immunoSEQ multiplex PCR; the TCRdb copy retains only in-frame clones and omits some. V and J calls plus clone size are reproduced from that table; the DNA served to infer D and trimming. The sample carries about 180,000 clones, 84% recorded once. This receptor was obtained from a human donor in a cohort sampled during active COVID-19. V is TRBV27 and J is TRBJ1-2; possible D gene TRBD1, 6 bases. The sequencing sample was made of peripheral blood. CDR3 nucleotide sequence: TGTGCCAGCAGAAACAGGGAGGGTAGCTATGGCTACACCTTC. Its translation is CASRNREGSYGYTF.